This T cell receptor beta chain appears in the sequencing data of a study of blood T cell repertoires in COVID-19. Study background: The United States, Italy and Spain supplied acute and convalescent COVID-19 samples. The cDNA or gDNA used as material had been derived from T cells, B-cell-depleted T cells, or PBMCs.

This clone appeared once. In the study's own analysis: By means of reference gene primer amplification, nucleated cell counts were estimated. Profiling relied on immunoSEQ multiplex PCR, and the TCRdb table lists in-frame clones only, not all of them. V, J and clone size are those of that table, while D and trimming were read from the DNA. The sample contains about 170,000 clones, approximately 95% of which appear only once. There are 11 residues in the CDR3. The V and J ends lost 4 bases and 4 bases respectively, with 4 bases between them. Germline CDR1 reads WSHSY; CDR2 reads SAAADI. The receptor was isolated from a woman in her fifties or sixties with acute or convalescent COVID-19. Sequencing was performed on peripheral blood. The V and J genes are TRBV10-2 and TRBJ2-5; D gene uncertain. This CDR3 is CASSAVETQYF. The CDR3 nucleotides are TGCGCCAGCAGTGCCGTAGAGACCCAGTACTTC.